Presented here are 29 T cell receptor beta chains from one specimen sequenced in a study of memory CD4+ T cells and cytomegalovirus serostatus. The sort gate was single viable CD3+CD4+CD8-CD45RO+ cells for memory CD4+ T cells. TCRdb's table, derived via immunoSEQ multiplex PCR, lists solely in-frame clones and lacks some. The sample has about 25,000 clones; roughly 80% are singletons. Material for sequencing was memory CD4+ T cells from blood. These receptors originate from an adult in good health and CMV-seronegative.

The V call is TRBV29-1, the J call TRBJ1-2; 8 bases are shared with TRBD1. CDR1 SQVTM and CDR2 ANQGSEA come from the germline V gene. The trim removed 4 bases at V and 3 bases at J, leaving 10 bases unmatched. The CDR3 has 15 residues. CDR3 in amino acids: CSVGPGQGRDYGYTF. CDR3 nucleotides: TGCAGCGTTGGGCCCGGACAGGGCCGGGACTATGGCTACACCTTC.

CDR3 region: CASSLGLAGWETQYF. Written as DNA, the CDR3 is TGTGCCAGCAGTTTAGGGCTAGCGGGATGGGAGACCCAGTACTTC. This sequence joins TRBV28 and TRBJ2-5, with 9 bases matching TRBD2. Germline lookup yields CDR1 MDHEN and CDR2 SYDVKM. The CDR3 contains 15 residues. Trimming at V came to 2 bases and at J to 5 bases, leaving 6 bases not matched to a gene.

The gene calls are TRBV18 and TRBJ2-7; 8 bases match TRBD1. V lost 4 bases to trimming and J lost 2 bases; unmatched junction nucleotides: 7. The germline V gene has CDR1 KGHSH and CDR2 LQKENI. This CDR3 has 15 amino acids. The CDR3 sequence: CASSLGQGGTYEQYF. For the CDR3, the DNA is TGTGCCAGCTCACTAGGACAGGGCGGCACCTACGAGCAGTACTTC.

V and J are TRBV20-1 and TRBJ1-2, with 9 bases identical to TRBD1. V gave up 6 bases and J gave up 8 bases; unmatched junction bases: 4. CDR3 length: 11 residues. Per germline, CDR1 DFQATT and CDR2 SNEGSKA (reference sequence). CDR3 region: CSAGTGTGYTF. The DNA of the CDR3 is TGCAGTGCCGGGACAGGGACCGGCTACACCTTC.

The V and J genes are TRBV5-4 and TRBJ2-1; 9 positions match TRBD2. The CDR3 is 14 amino acids. Germline loops: CDR1 SGHNT, CDR2 YYREEE (reference sequence). V was pared by 0 bases and J by 10 bases, with 5 bases of the junction left unmatched. The CDR3 DNA reads TGTGCCAGCAGCTTGGGACTAGCGGCCCCCGAGCAGTTCTTC. Its translation: CASSLGLAAPEQFF.

The chain links TRBV11-1 to TRBJ2-1, with D possibly being TRBD2 (7 bases). With 4 bases removed from V and 0 bases from J, the gap between germline ends came to 19 bases. CDR1 is SGHAT and CDR2 is FQDESV in the germline V gene (reference sequence). The CDR3 length is 18 residues. The CDR3 DNA reads TGTGCCAGCAGCTCCGGAGGGGGGGCGGACGGCTCCTACAATGAGCAGTTCTTC. Residues: CASSSGGGADGSYNEQFF.

The genes are TRBV29-1 and TRBJ2-1; D assignment may be TRBD1 or TRBD2 (5 bases each). This CDR3 contains 13 residues. The germline V and J ends were trimmed by 5 bases and 5 bases, with 13 bases remaining between them. Germline lookup yields CDR1 SQVTM and CDR2 ANQGSEA. This CDR3 is CSVIRDGNNEQFF. CDR3 sequence (DNA): TGCAGCGTTATCCGGGACGGAAACAATGAGCAGTTCTTC.

The chain couples TRBV10-3 to TRBJ1-1, with a tentative D call TRBD1 (6 bases). This CDR3 region has 17 residues. Between the trimmed V and J ends, which lost 4 bases and 3 bases, there was a span of 21 bases. CDR1 is ENHRY and CDR2 is SYGVKD in the germline V gene. The CDR3 reads CAISVGGGIRSDTEAFF. CDR3 DNA: TGTGCCATCAGTGTTGGGGGCGGAATAAGGTCGGACACTGAAGCTTTCTTT.

This chain uses TRBV7-8 with TRBJ2-5; 8 bases agree with TRBD2. V lost 5 bases to trimming and J lost 7 bases; unmatched junction nucleotides: 9. CDR1 and CDR2 (germline): SGHVS, FQNEAQ. The CDR3 has 14 amino acids. In DNA form, the CDR3 reads TGTGCCAGCAGCCCGAGGACTAGCCCTAGGACCCAGTACTTC. This translates into CASSPRTSPRTQYF.

The CDR3 coding sequence is TGTGCCAGCAGTCGTGGGACTAGCGGCTCCTACGAGCAGTACTTC. This translates into CASSRGTSGSYEQYF. J is TRBJ2-7 and V is TRBV27; the match to TRBD2 covers 11 bases. The CDR3 spans 15 residues. The V gene's germline CDR1 is MNHEY and CDR2 SMNVEV (reference sequence). Germline trimming cut 5 bases from V and 0 bases from J; bases unmatched to any gene: 3.

This clone came up once. The V and J genes are TRBV19 and TRBJ2-1; 8 bases fit TRBD2. The CDR3 is 16 amino acids. Per germline, CDR1 LNHDA and CDR2 SQIVND (reference sequence). V lost 3 bases to trimming and J lost 6 bases; unmatched junction nucleotides: 10. The CDR3 protein is CASSMRLGGGGNEQFF. The CDR3 region has the DNA TGTGCCAGTAGTATGAGGCTCGGGGGGGGAGGCAATGAGCAGTTCTTC.

The CDR3 loop is CASSYLSGNTIYF. CDR3 DNA: TGTGCCAGCAGCTACCTATCTGGAAACACCATATATTTT. The chain couples TRBV7-8 to TRBJ1-3; D is undetermined. CDR3 length equals 13 residues. Trimming stripped 4 bases from V and 1 base from J, with 5 bases between. Germline lookup yields CDR1 SGHVS and CDR2 FQNEAQ.

The chain recombines TRBV30 with TRBJ1-1, with D possibly TRBD1 on 6 matching bases. Trimming left V 3 bases short and J 1 base short, with 12 bases between. Germline-derived CDR1 and CDR2 are GTSNPN and SVGIG (reference sequence). The CDR3 consists of 14 residues. The CDR3: CAWRVQGGNTEAFF. The CDR3 region has the DNA TGTGCCTGGAGAGTACAGGGAGGGAACACTGAAGCTTTCTTT.

The chain is built from TRBV11-3 and TRBJ2-2; 8 nucleotides align to TRBD1. Germline CDR1 SGHNT, CDR2 YENEEA. CDR3 length: 16 amino acids. V trimming: 2 bases; J trimming: 3 bases; junction bases outside the gene matches: 5. The CDR3 sequence is CASSLPLDRDTGELFF. CDR3 nucleotide sequence: TGTGCCAGCAGCTTACCCCTGGACAGGGACACCGGGGAGCTGTTTTTT.

The genes are TRBV21-1 and TRBJ2-7; TRBD2 was called by the table and not checked on the DNA. TRBV21-1 is shown as a pseudogene. The CDR3 is 14 residues long. CDR3 residues: CARTPAALPYEQYF. The CDR3 bases are TGTGCCAGGACTCCGGCAGCACTTCCCTACGAGCAGTACTTC.

This sequence joins TRBV30 and TRBJ2-1; the match to TRBD2 covers 10 bases. V shed 0 bases, J shed 6 bases, and the junction held 5 bases outside the gene matches. This CDR3 contains 15 residues. Looked up from germline, CDR1 is GTSNPN and CDR2 is SVGIG (reference sequence). The CDR3 nucleotides are TGTGCCTGGAGTGTAGGTAGCGGGGGGAGCAATGAGCAGTTCTTC. The encoded protein is CAWSVGSGGSNEQFF.

The V and J genes are TRBV11-2 and TRBJ1-6; 8 bases line up with TRBD1. This CDR3 has 15 residues. J was trimmed by 10 bases and V by 1 base; bases with no gene match: 6. Germline loops: CDR1 SGHAT, CDR2 FQNNGV. This CDR3 is CASSLVQGAMSPLHF. CDR3 DNA: TGTGCCAGCAGCTTAGTGCAGGGGGCGATGTCACCCCTCCACTTT.

This chain links TRBV5-1 with TRBJ2-1; 9 nucleotides match TRBD2. Germline V CDR1 and CDR2: SGHRS, YFSETQ. The trim removed 0 bases at V and 6 bases at J, leaving 4 bases unmatched. CDR3 length: 15 amino acids. CDR3 protein: CASSLAASGTNEQFF. DNA of the CDR3: TGCGCCAGCAGCTTGGCTGCTAGCGGGACCAATGAGCAGTTCTTC.

This chain links TRBV30 with TRBJ2-2, with a weak D call TRBD1 (5 bases). Trimming shortened V by 5 bases and J by 5 bases, and 12 bases separated the two germline ends. Germline V gene data show CDR1 as GTSNPN and CDR2 as SVGIG (reference sequence). The CDR3 spans 13 residues. CDR3 amino acids: CAWGQPATGELFF. The CDR3 DNA reads TGTGCCTGGGGACAACCCGCAACCGGGGAGCTGTTTTTT.

This clone showed up just once. J is TRBJ1-5 and V is TRBV5-1; D gene ambiguous. Germline V gives CDR1 SGHRS, CDR2 YFSETQ. This CDR3 is built from 15 residues. V lost 4 bases and J lost 2, with 13 bases in between. The CDR3 reads CASSPMPEGNQPQHF. CDR3 bases: TGCGCCAGCAGCCCTATGCCGGAGGGCAATCAGCCCCAGCATTTT. The full variable domain, in which reference TRBV5-1 and TRBJ1-5 provide the parts outside the CDR3, is KAGVTQTPRYLIKTRGQQVTLSCSPISGHRSVSWYQQTPGQGLQFLFEYFSETQRNKGNFPGRFSGRQFSNSRSEMNVSTLELGDSALYLCASSPMPEGNQPQHFGDGTRLSIL.

The J gene is TRBJ1-1, the V gene TRBV19, with TRBD1 matching over 9 bases. This CDR3 has 18 residues. J gave up 4 bases and V 4 bases, and 16 bases lay outside the gene matches. Per the germline V gene, CDR1 is LNHDA and CDR2 is SQIVND (reference sequence). The CDR3 nucleotides are TGTGCCAGTAGTACTCCGGGACAGGGAGGGGAGTTATTCACTGAAGCTTTCTTT. It specifies CASSTPGQGGELFTEAFF.

The chain employs TRBV19 and TRBJ2-1; 9 bases agree with TRBD2. Germline CDR1 and CDR2: LNHDA and SQIVND (reference sequence). The J segment lost 12 bases and the V segment lost 2 bases, leaving 8 bases of the junction unmatched. The CDR3 has 14 amino acids. The CDR3 DNA follows: TGTGCCAGTAGTATATCTAGCGGGGATGGGCGGCAGTTCTTC. Protein: CASSISSGDGRQFF.

This chain links TRBV30 with TRBJ1-2; a weak D match, TRBD1 (5 bases). Germline assignment: CDR1 GTSNPN and CDR2 SVGIG (reference sequence). V gave up 2 bases and J gave up 4 bases, with 11 bases separating them. The CDR3 extends over 13 amino acids. The CDR3 spells CAWSPTAFYGYTF. Here the CDR3 DNA reads TGTGCCTGGAGTCCGACAGCTTTCTATGGCTACACCTTC.

The chain links TRBV9 to TRBJ2-1; D gene uncertain. Trimming removed 8 bases from V and 2 bases from J, with 11 bases in between. The germline V gene has CDR1 SGDLS and CDR2 YYNGEE. The CDR3 is 13 amino acids. This CDR3 reads CASGWEPYNEQFF. In DNA form, the CDR3 reads TGTGCCAGTGGTTGGGAACCCTACAATGAGCAGTTCTTC.

The chain uses TRBV19 and TRBJ1-5; D not resolved. This CDR3 has 13 residues. Trimming stripped 8 bases from V and 5 bases from J, with 13 bases between. CDR1 and CDR2 (germline): LNHDA, SQIVND (reference sequence). The CDR3 loop reads CASCVGMDQPQHF. The CDR3 DNA sequence: TGTGCCAGTTGTGTAGGGATGGATCAGCCCCAGCATTTT.

This clone was observed a few times. This chain connects TRBV5-1 to TRBJ1-1; a possible D gene is TRBD1 (5 bases). The CDR3 totals 15 residues. The germline CDR1 and CDR2 sequences are SGHRS and YFSETQ. Trimming cost V 0 bases and J 1 base, with 10 bases left between them. The CDR3 coding sequence is TGCGCCAGCAGCTTGGGGGGCCAGAGGAACACTGAAGCTTTCTTT. This codes for CASSLGGQRNTEAFF.

This rearrangement joins TRBV12-5 to TRBJ1-6; D uncertain. V gave up 0 bases and J gave up 10 bases, with 7 bases separating them. The CDR3 is 13 residues long. Germline assignment: CDR1 LGHNT and CDR2 FRNRAP. In nucleotides, the CDR3 is TGTGCTAGTGGTTTGGTACCCGGGTCACCCCTCCACTTT. It codes for CASGLVPGSPLHF.

V is TRBV18 and J is TRBJ1-3; TRBD1 matches at 10 bases. J lost 6 bases, V lost 3 bases, and 5 bases had no gene match. This CDR3 region has 15 residues. Germline V CDR1 and CDR2: KGHSH, LQKENI. For the CDR3, the DNA is TGTGCCAGCTCACCCCCGGGACAGGGGTTAAACACCATATATTTT. Protein sequence: CASSPPGQGLNTIYF.

Regarding this clone: The same CDR3 arises from other DNA sequences in this sample as well. V usage is TRBV6-1 and J usage is TRBJ1-1, with D possibly TRBD1 on 6 matching bases. Germline V gene data show CDR1 as MNHNS and CDR2 as SASEGT. The CDR3 has 14 amino acids. The ends were cut back, 1 base at V and 7 bases at J, with 13 bases in the middle. The CDR3 coding sequence is TGTGCCAGCAGTGAAGACCCGGGGGCGGTTGAAGCTTTCTTT. Translating it yields CASSEDPGAVEAFF.